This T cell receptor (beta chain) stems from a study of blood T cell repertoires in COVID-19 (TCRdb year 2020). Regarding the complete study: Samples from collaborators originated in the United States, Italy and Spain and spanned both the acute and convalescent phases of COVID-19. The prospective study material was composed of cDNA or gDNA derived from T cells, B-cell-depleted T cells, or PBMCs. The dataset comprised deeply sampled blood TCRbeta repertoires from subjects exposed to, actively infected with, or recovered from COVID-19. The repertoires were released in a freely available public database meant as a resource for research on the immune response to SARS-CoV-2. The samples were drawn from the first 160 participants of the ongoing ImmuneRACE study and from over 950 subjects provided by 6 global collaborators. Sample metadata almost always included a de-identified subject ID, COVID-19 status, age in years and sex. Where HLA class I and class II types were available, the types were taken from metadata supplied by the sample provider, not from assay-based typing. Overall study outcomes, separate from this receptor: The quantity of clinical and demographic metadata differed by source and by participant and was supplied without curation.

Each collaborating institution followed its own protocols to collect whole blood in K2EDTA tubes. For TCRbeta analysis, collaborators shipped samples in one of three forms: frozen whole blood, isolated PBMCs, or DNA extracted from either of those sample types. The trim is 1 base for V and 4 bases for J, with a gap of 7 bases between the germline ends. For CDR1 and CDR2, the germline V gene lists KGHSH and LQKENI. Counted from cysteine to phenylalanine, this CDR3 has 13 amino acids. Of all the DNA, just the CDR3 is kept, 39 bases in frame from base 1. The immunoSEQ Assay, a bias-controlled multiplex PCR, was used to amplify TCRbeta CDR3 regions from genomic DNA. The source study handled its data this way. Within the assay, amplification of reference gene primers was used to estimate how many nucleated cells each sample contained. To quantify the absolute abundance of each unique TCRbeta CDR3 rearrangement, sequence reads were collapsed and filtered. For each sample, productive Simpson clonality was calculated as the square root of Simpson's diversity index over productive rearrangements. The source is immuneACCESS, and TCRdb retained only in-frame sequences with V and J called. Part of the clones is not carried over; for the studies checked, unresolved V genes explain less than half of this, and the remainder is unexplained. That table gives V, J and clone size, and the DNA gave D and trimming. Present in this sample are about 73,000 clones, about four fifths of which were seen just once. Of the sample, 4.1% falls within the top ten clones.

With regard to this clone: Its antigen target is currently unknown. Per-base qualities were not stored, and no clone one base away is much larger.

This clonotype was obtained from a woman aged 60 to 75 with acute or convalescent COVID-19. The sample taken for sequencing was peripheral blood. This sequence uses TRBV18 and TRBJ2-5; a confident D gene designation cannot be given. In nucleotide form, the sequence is TGTGCCAGCTCACCACATCCCGGAGAGACCCAGTACTTC. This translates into CASSPHPGETQYF.